This TCR beta chain was found in a study of resident and recirculating memory T cells in vitiligo. Findings and limits, study-wide: Clonality differed among vitiligo lesions, with no unique dominant clone.

Trimming cost V 8 bases and J 10 bases, with 18 bases left between them. The germline gives CDR1 SQVTM, CDR2 ANQGSEA. The CDR3 consists of 13 residues. Sequencing was performed with immunoSEQ multiplex PCR; in TCRdb, only in-frame clones are kept and a portion is missing. The data hold 35,000 to 45,000 clones, with about nine tenths observed a single time. Details on this clone: The antigen is undetermined.

This sequence originates from a male donor with vitiligo. Specimen: blood. The rearrangement uses TRBV29-1 and TRBJ1-6; D is unresolved. CDR3 residues: CSPPGEGSSPLHF. CDR3 in DNA: TGCAGCCCCCCTGGAGAGGGCTCATCACCCCTCCACTTT.